What follows are 26 T cell receptor beta chains derived from one specimen sequenced in a study of glioma-infiltrating T cells after dendritic cell vaccination. TCRdb keeps only in-frame clones here, not all; method: immunoSEQ multiplex PCR. Found here are some 70,000 clones, roughly four fifths of them singletons; the top ten hold less than 9.5%. Sample: blood, taken before dendritic cell vaccination. These receptors were taken from a human donor with glioblastoma.

This clone was found once. This chain joins TRBV11-2 and TRBJ2-7; D ambiguous. The V end was cut by 0 bases, the J end by 0 bases, with 9 bases between. The CDR3 is made up of 15 amino acids. The germline V gene has CDR1 SGHAT and CDR2 FQNNGV. CDR3 residues: CASSLDRVSSYEQYF. CDR3 DNA sequence: TGTGCCAGCAGCTTAGATCGGGTGAGCTCCTACGAGCAGTACTTC.

J is TRBJ1-1 and V is TRBV6-1; D not resolved. The V gene lost 8 bases and the J gene lost 0 bases, with 13 bases spanning the gap. The CDR3 runs 14 residues. Germline CDR1 MNHNS, CDR2 SASEGT. CDR3 bases: TGTGCCAGCTGGAGGGTTCTTATGAACACTGAAGCTTTCTTT. Translating gives CASWRVLMNTEAFF.

The rearrangement joins TRBV11-2 to TRBJ2-2, with D possibly matching TRBD2 (5 bases). Deletions cut 5 bases from V and 4 bases from J, with 17 bases between. Germline V lookup: CDR1 SGHAT, CDR2 FQNNGV. The CDR3 is 16 amino acids. This CDR3 reads CASSQDPRGLTGELFF. CDR3 DNA sequence: TGTGCCAGCAGCCAGGACCCCCGAGGGCTCACCGGGGAGCTGTTTTTT.

V gene TRBV19 combines with J gene TRBJ1-4, with no clear D. The CDR3 runs 12 residues. Trimming removed 8 bases at V and 7 bases at J, with 11 bases between. Germline CDR1 is LNHDA and CDR2 is SQIVND (reference sequence). CDR3 loop: CASARYPEKLFF. The CDR3 DNA sequence: TGTGCCAGTGCCAGATATCCTGAAAAACTGTTTTTT.

The J gene is TRBJ1-5, the V gene TRBV2; possible D gene TRBD1, 5 bases. Germline-derived CDR1 and CDR2 are SNHLY and FYNNEI. Trimming stripped 6 bases from V and 1 base from J, with 13 bases between. This CDR3 region has 15 residues. As DNA, the CDR3 is TGTGCCAGCAGCTCCCAGGGAAGCAGCAATCAGCCCCAGCATTTT. The encoded protein is CASSSQGSSNQPQHF.

The CDR3 nucleotides read TGCGCCAGCAGCCAAGACCACCAGGGGGGAAATGAAAAACTGTTTTTT. This encodes CASSQDHQGGNEKLFF. V usage is TRBV4-1 and J usage is TRBJ1-4, with 7 bases fitting TRBD1. Losses at the gene ends were 0 bases for V and 5 bases for J; bases not matched to a gene: 6. CDR1 is MGHRA and CDR2 is YSYEKL in the germline V gene. The CDR3 extends over 16 amino acids.

This clone has more than one count but fewer than ten. The J gene is TRBJ1-5, the V gene TRBV6-1; no firm D call. The CDR3 runs 15 residues. Germline loops: CDR1 MNHNS, CDR2 SASEGT. With 6 bases removed from V and 0 bases from J, the gap between germline ends came to 12 bases. CDR3 residues: CASRLGGYSNQPQHF. Written as DNA, the CDR3 is TGTGCCAGCAGGTTGGGAGGGTATAGCAATCAGCCCCAGCATTTT.

This clone showed up just a few times. This chain uses TRBV6-1 with TRBJ1-1; 8 bases are shared with TRBD1. After removal of 6 bases from V and 1 base from J, the junction contained 4 bases not matched to a gene. CDR1 is MNHNS, CDR2 SASEGT, per germline. CDR3 length equals 14 residues. The CDR3 sequence: CASRLGQANTEAFF. The CDR3 coding sequence is TGTGCCAGCAGGCTGGGACAGGCGAACACTGAAGCTTTCTTT.

J is TRBJ2-3 and V is TRBV10-3, with D perhaps matching TRBD2 (5 bases). Trimming left V 6 bases short and J 6 bases short, with 10 bases between. The germline gives CDR1 ENHRY, CDR2 SYGVKD. The CDR3 spans 12 residues. In DNA, the CDR3 is TGTGCCATCAGGGACTCCTCCGATACGCAGTATTTT. The encoded protein is CAIRDSSDTQYF.

This rearrangement joins TRBV11-2 to TRBJ2-3, with D perhaps matching TRBD2 (5 bases). Germline CDR1 SGHAT, CDR2 FQNNGV. V shed 0 bases and J shed 6 bases, with 7 bases lying between them. There are 13 residues in the CDR3. The CDR3 DNA follows: TGTGCCAGCAGCTTAGATCGAGGGGATACGCAGTATTTT. Translated, it gives CASSLDRGDTQYF. The full variable domain, in which reference TRBV11-2 and TRBJ2-3 provide the parts outside the CDR3, is EAGVAQSPRYKIIEKRQSVAFWCNPISGHATLYWYQQILGQGPKLLIQFQNNGVVDDSQLPKDRFSAERLKGVDSTLKIQPAKLEDSAVYLCASSLDRGDTQYFGPGTRLTVL.

This rearrangement joins TRBV1 to TRBJ2-4; TRBD2 reflects the table's D call only, with no check against the DNA. TRBV1 constitutes a pseudogene. This CDR3 is 18 amino acids long. CDR3 coding DNA: TGCACCAGCAGCCAGAGACTAGTCCCATACCGAGCCAAAAACATTCAGTACTTC. Its translation: CTSSQRLVPYRAKNIQYF.

In DNA form, the CDR3 reads TGTGCCAGCAGCCTGTCGCGGGCAAGGAACAATGAAAAACTGTTTTTT. This sequence encodes CASSLSRARNNEKLFF. The rearrangement uses TRBV7-6 and TRBJ1-4; D not resolved. The V end lost 5 bases, the J end lost 5 bases, and 18 bases lay between the germline ends. Germline V gives CDR1 SGHVS, CDR2 FNYEAQ. This CDR3 has 16 residues.

CDR3 DNA sequence: TGTGCCAGCAGCGCCTCAGGGTTCTATGGCTACACCTTC. Translating gives CASSASGFYGYTF. The V and J genes are TRBV6-1 and TRBJ1-2; the D gene is possibly TRBD1 (5 bases). V lost 6 bases, J lost 4 bases, and 12 bases lay in between. Germline CDR1 reads MNHNS; CDR2 reads SASEGT. The CDR3 extends over 13 amino acids.

The rearrangement uses TRBV2 and TRBJ1-1; D may be TRBD1 (5 bases). The CDR3 is 12 amino acids. Looked up from germline, CDR1 is SNHLY and CDR2 is FYNNEI. The CDR3, as DNA: TGTGGCAGGGAGACAGAGAACACTGAAGCTTTCTTT. This gives the protein CGRETENTEAFF.

The rearrangement joins TRBV15 to TRBJ2-1, with D possibly TRBD2 on 6 matching bases. Germline loops: CDR1 LNHNV, CDR2 YYDKDF (reference sequence). This CDR3 has 13 residues. Between the trimmed V and J ends, which lost 1 base and 10 bases, there was a span of 11 bases. The CDR3, as DNA: TGTGCCACCAGCAGAGGGGGGGTTGGGGAGCAGTTCTTC. This translates into CATSRGGVGEQFF.

The chain couples TRBV19 to TRBJ1-1; the D gene is possibly TRBD1 (6 bases). CDR3 length equals 19 residues. Per the germline V gene, CDR1 is LNHDA and CDR2 is SQIVND (reference sequence). V was trimmed by 7 bases and J by 6 bases, leaving 33 bases between them. CDR3 in DNA: TGTGCCAGTACTTCGCATATTGGGGGGGCGCCTTTTCGGGGTTCTGAAGCTTTCTTT. It encodes CASTSHIGGAPFRGSEAFF.

The chain uses TRBV9 and TRBJ2-1, with 8 bases matching TRBD1. This CDR3 contains 14 residues. The V gene's germline CDR1 is SGDLS and CDR2 YYNGEE. The V gene end was trimmed by 2 bases and the J gene end by 5 bases; junction bases not matched to a gene: 3. The CDR3, as DNA: TGTGCCAGCAGCGTTCGGACAGGGAACAATGAGCAGTTCTTC. Its protein product is CASSVRTGNNEQFF.

The rearrangement links TRBV27 to TRBJ2-7; D is possibly TRBD2 (5 bases). The V end lost 6 bases, the J end lost 2 bases, and 17 bases lay between the germline ends. This CDR3 region has 15 residues. Germline CDR1 is MNHEY and CDR2 is SMNVEV (reference sequence). The CDR3 protein is CASSEVGRGPYEQYF. CDR3 coding DNA: TGTGCCAGCAGCGAGGTAGGGAGAGGGCCCTACGAGCAGTACTTC.

This chain links TRBV18 with TRBJ1-5; D possibly corresponds to TRBD1 (5 bases). The V gene lost 4 bases and the J gene lost 1 base, with 5 bases spanning the gap. CDR3 length: 13 residues. Germline lookup yields CDR1 KGHSH and CDR2 LQKENI. The CDR3 here is CASSHRSNQPQHF. CDR3 in DNA: TGTGCCAGCTCACACAGGAGCAATCAGCCCCAGCATTTT.

This clone was seen once. J is TRBJ2-3 and V is TRBV29-1; 7 nucleotides match TRBD1. The length of the CDR3 is 16 residues. Germline CDR1 reads SQVTM; CDR2 reads ANQGSEA. Losses at the gene ends were 1 base for V and 1 base for J; bases not matched to a gene: 8. Here the CDR3 reads CSVEGGGGTGTDTQYF. The CDR3 DNA reads as TGCAGCGTTGAAGGCGGTGGTGGGACAGGCACAGATACGCAGTATTTT.

The chain recombines TRBV19 with TRBJ2-5; the D is unclear. Trimming removed 6 bases from V and 9 bases from J, with 17 bases in between. This CDR3 region has 13 residues. Germline CDR1 LNHDA, CDR2 SQIVND (reference sequence). The CDR3 DNA reads TGTGCCAGTAGCGTAGCTGGCGATATGGCCCAGTACTTC. Protein: CASSVAGDMAQYF.

The chain is built from TRBV28 and TRBJ2-7, with 8 bases fitting TRBD2. J was trimmed by 7 bases and V by 4 bases; bases with no gene match: 12. The V gene's germline CDR1 is MDHEN and CDR2 SYDVKM. There are 15 residues in the CDR3. This chain's CDR3 is CASSYLPGLGGEQYF. The CDR3 DNA reads TGTGCCAGCAGTTACTTACCGGGACTAGGGGGGGAGCAGTACTTC.

The chain couples TRBV14 to TRBJ2-1; tentatively, D is TRBD2 (5 bases). The V and J ends lost 1 base and 8 bases respectively, with 9 bases between them. The germline gives CDR1 SGHDN, CDR2 FVKESK. The CDR3 runs to 13 residues. The chain's CDR3 is CASSQVRGDEQFF. CDR3 DNA: TGTGCCAGCAGCCAAGTCCGGGGAGATGAGCAGTTCTTC.

The chain is built from TRBV2 and TRBJ1-2; 10 bases match TRBD1. V trimming: 7 bases; J trimming: 6 bases; junction bases outside the gene matches: 2. The CDR3 has 12 amino acids. Germline assignment: CDR1 SNHLY and CDR2 FYNNEI. CDR3 loop: CASTGTGDGYTF. DNA for the CDR3: TGTGCCAGCACCGGGACAGGGGATGGCTACACCTTC.

As to this clone: Other nucleotide sequences in the sample specify the same CDR3. The chain recombines TRBV30 with TRBJ1-1, with D maybe TRBD1 (6 bases). Deletions cut 3 bases from V and 1 base from J, with 9 bases between. The CDR3 has 13 amino acids. In germline, CDR1 is GTSNPN, CDR2 SVGIG (reference sequence). The CDR3 DNA reads TGTGCCTGGAGGGACAGCCGGAACACTGAAGCTTTCTTT. This sequence encodes CAWRDSRNTEAFF.

The chain joins TRBV27 to TRBJ1-6, with no clear D. The CDR3 has 14 residues. V was cut by 2 bases and J by 6 bases, with 8 bases left in between. Germline CDR1 is MNHEY and CDR2 is SMNVEV (reference sequence). As DNA, the CDR3 is TGTGCCAGCAGTTTAGGGAGCTCTAATTCACCCCTCCACTTT. Amino acids: CASSLGSSNSPLHF.